The 23 T cell receptor beta chains presented below share a single source sample, sequenced in a study of sequential checkpoint blockade in melanoma. Sample treatment: randomized to nivolumab then ipilimumab (arm A) or the reverse (arm B). Here immunoSEQ multiplex PCR was the method, and the copy in TCRdb shows in-frame clones only, minus some. The data hold under 40,000 clones, with roughly 88% observed a single time. The sample was CD8+ T cells sorted from blood (inferred from file names), taken from a patient given nivolumab and ipilimumab in sequence. These TCRs come from a human donor with melanoma.

The chain recombines TRBV29-1 with TRBJ2-7; tentative D call: TRBD1 (6 bases). V was clipped by 1 base and J by 9 bases, with 13 bases between them. This CDR3 is 12 amino acids long. The germline CDR1 and CDR2 sequences are SQVTM and ANQGSEA. The chain's CDR3 is CSVEGDRSSQYF. The CDR3 DNA is TGCAGCGTTGAAGGAGACAGGTCGTCGCAGTACTTC.

V and J are TRBV19 and TRBJ2-3; 8 bases match TRBD1. Germline trimming cut 4 bases from V and 6 bases from J; bases unmatched to any gene: 3. Germline lookup yields CDR1 LNHDA and CDR2 SQIVND (reference sequence). The CDR3 has 13 amino acids. DNA for the CDR3: TGTGCCAGTAGTACGCGACAGGGGGATACGCAGTATTTT. Its translation is CASSTRQGDTQYF. Filled out from reference TRBV19 and TRBJ2-3, the complete variable domain reads DGGITQSPKYLFRKEGQNVTLSCEQNLNHDAMYWYRQDPGQGLRLIYYSQIVNDFQKGDIAEGYSVSREKKESFPLTVTSAQKNPTAFYLCASSTRQGDTQYFGPGTRLTVL.

CDR3 sequence: CAISENRHDYGYTF. CDR3 sequence (DNA): TGTGCCATCAGTGAGAACCGACATGACTATGGCTACACCTTC. The chain combines TRBV10-3 with TRBJ1-2, with unresolved D. Trimming removed 2 bases at V and 3 bases at J, with 10 bases between. CDR1 ENHRY and CDR2 SYGVKD come from the germline V gene. The CDR3 is 14 amino acids.

The chain combines TRBV19 with TRBJ2-1, with D possibly matching TRBD2 (5 bases). V lost 3 bases, J lost 6 bases, and 15 bases lay in between. Germline V gives CDR1 LNHDA, CDR2 SQIVND (reference sequence). This CDR3 contains 15 residues. CDR3 nucleotides: TGTGCCAGTAGTATTGGGTGGTTAGCGCGCAATGAGCAGTTCTTC. This sequence encodes CASSIGWLARNEQFF. Filled out from reference TRBV19 and TRBJ2-1, the complete variable domain reads DGGITQSPKYLFRKEGQNVTLSCEQNLNHDAMYWYRQDPGQGLRLIYYSQIVNDFQKGDIAEGYSVSREKKESFPLTVTSAQKNPTAFYLCASSIGWLARNEQFFGPGTRLTVL.

CDR3: CASQPGEGYTEAFF. Here the CDR3 DNA reads TGTGCCAGCCAACCAGGGGAGGGGTACACTGAAGCTTTCTTT. This chain links TRBV5-4 with TRBJ1-1; perhaps TRBD1 as D (6 bases). This CDR3 contains 14 residues. V lost 7 bases, J lost 3 bases, and 16 bases lay in between. Germline CDR1 and CDR2: SGHNT and YYREEE (reference sequence). Complete variable domain (other parts from reference TRBV5-4 and TRBJ1-1): ETGVTQSPTHLIKTRGQQVTLRCSSQSGHNTVSWYQQALGQGPQFIFQYYREEENGRGNFPPRFSGLQFPNYSSELNVNALELDDSALYLCASQPGEGYTEAFFGQGTRLTVV.

This rearrangement joins TRBV6-5 to TRBJ1-5, with D possibly matching TRBD1 (5 bases). V dropped 6 bases and J dropped 2 bases, with 8 bases sitting between them. This CDR3 is built from 13 residues. CDR1 is MNHEY, CDR2 SVGAGI, per germline. The CDR3 DNA reads as TGTGCCAGCAGCTCGGGGGGCAATCAGCCCCAGCATTTT. Translating it yields CASSSGGNQPQHF.

The V and J genes are TRBV28 and TRBJ1-5; 8 bases fit TRBD1. Germline CDR1 reads MDHEN; CDR2 reads SYDVKM. The CDR3 runs 14 residues. With 7 bases clipped from V and 4 bases from J, the junction kept 6 bases outside the gene matches. The CDR3 DNA sequence: TGTGCCAGCAACTCAGGGGGCCGGAATCAGCCCCAGCATTTT. Its translation: CASNSGGRNQPQHF.

CDR3 region: CASSSSTGVVLNTEAFF. CDR3 nucleotides: TGTGCCAGCAGTTCCTCGACAGGGGTTGTGTTGAACACTGAAGCTTTCTTT. The chain links TRBV25-1 to TRBJ1-1, with 8 nucleotides matching TRBD1. Trimming took 5 bases from V and 0 from J; bases not matched to a gene: 11. The CDR3 spans 17 residues. Per the germline V gene, CDR1 is MGHDK and CDR2 is SYGVNS. The whole variable domain, remainder taken from reference TRBV25-1 and TRBJ1-1, is EADIYQTPRYLVIGTGKKITLECSQTMGHDKMYWYQQDPGMELHLIHYSYGVNSTEKGDLSSESTVSRIRTEHFPLTLESARPSHTSQYLCASSSSTGVVLNTEAFFGQGTRLTVV.

V is TRBV18 and J is TRBJ2-5, with D possibly matching TRBD1 (5 bases). V was shortened by 2 bases and J by 3 bases, with 13 bases between the two germline ends. The CDR3 covers 15 residues. The germline CDR1 and CDR2 sequences are KGHSH and LQKENI. CDR3 loop: CASSPWTPDEETQYF. The DNA for the CDR3 is TGTGCCAGCTCACCATGGACACCGGATGAAGAGACCCAGTACTTC.

This chain links TRBV28 with TRBJ1-1; 8 bases match TRBD1. The CDR3 is 14 amino acids. The J segment lost 5 bases and the V segment lost 3 bases, leaving 5 bases of the junction unmatched. Germline lookup yields CDR1 MDHEN and CDR2 SYDVKM. CDR3 amino acids: CASSFGQGATEAFF. The CDR3 DNA sequence: TGTGCCAGCAGTTTTGGGCAGGGGGCGACTGAAGCTTTCTTT.

The V call is TRBV11-2, the J call TRBJ2-7; no definite D call. The CDR3 contains 12 residues. Germline-derived CDR1 and CDR2 are SGHAT and FQNNGV. V was trimmed by 0 bases and J by 4 bases, leaving 4 bases between them. CDR3 loop: CASSLDGYEQYV. In nucleotides, the CDR3 is TGTGCCAGCAGCTTAGACGGGTACGAGCAGTACGTC.

The V gene is TRBV4-2, the J gene TRBJ1-1; D gene uncertain. The CDR3 spans 17 residues. Germline CDR1 and CDR2: LGHNA and YNFKEQ. Trimming stripped 2 bases from V and 0 bases from J, with 16 bases between. CDR3 protein: CASSQLSVVDLNTEAFF. CDR3 sequence (DNA): TGTGCCAGCAGCCAATTAAGCGTGGTTGACTTGAACACTGAAGCTTTCTTT.

CDR3 residues: CASILRPGSSYEQYF. The DNA for the CDR3 is TGCGCCAGCATACTCCGACCGGGGTCCTCCTACGAGCAGTACTTC. The rearrangement uses TRBV5-1 and TRBJ2-7, with D maybe TRBD2 (5 bases). CDR1 is SGHRS and CDR2 is YFSETQ in the germline V gene. This CDR3 comprises 15 residues. V dropped 6 bases and J dropped 0 bases, with 16 bases sitting between them.

This clone was seen once. The chain uses TRBV28 and TRBJ2-7; TRBD1 matches 7 bases. Germline lookup yields CDR1 MDHEN and CDR2 SYDVKM. The V gene end was trimmed by 5 bases and the J gene end by 3 bases; junction bases not matched to a gene: 4. The CDR3 consists of 13 residues. CDR3 loop: CASSNRDSYEQYF. The CDR3 region has the DNA TGTGCCAGCAGTAACAGGGACAGCTACGAGCAGTACTTC.

The genes are TRBV7-9 and TRBJ2-1, with a weak D call TRBD1 (5 bases). Germline CDR1 reads SEHNR; CDR2 reads FQNEAQ (reference sequence). The CDR3 runs 14 residues. The V gene lost 8 bases and the J gene lost 0 bases, with 11 bases spanning the gap. The CDR3 reads CASLGLSSYNEQFF. The DNA of the CDR3 is TGTGCCAGCTTGGGGCTTAGCTCCTACAATGAGCAGTTCTTC.

The V call is TRBV4-1, the J call TRBJ2-2, with 11 bases fitting TRBD2. The CDR3 length is 18 residues. Losses at the gene ends were 2 bases for V and 7 bases for J; bases not matched to a gene: 12. Germline V lookup: CDR1 MGHRA, CDR2 YSYEKL. CDR3 DNA sequence: TGCGCCAGCAGCCAACTTCTCTTGACTAGCGGGAAGAGCGGGGAGCTGTTTTTT. Its translation is CASSQLLLTSGKSGELFF.

The chain uses TRBV27 and TRBJ1-1, with no clear D. CDR1 is MNHEY, CDR2 SMNVEV, per germline (reference sequence). Trimming removed 2 bases from V and 7 bases from J, with 11 bases in between. The CDR3 extends over 13 amino acids. CDR3 in amino acids: CASSLGQVSEAFF. The CDR3 nucleotides are TGTGCCAGCAGTTTAGGGCAGGTGAGTGAAGCTTTCTTT.

The chain links TRBV27 to TRBJ2-5; 9 nucleotides line up with TRBD2. The DNA end favors TRBJ2-7, so the J call may be wrong. The germline V gene has CDR1 MNHEY and CDR2 SMNVEV (reference sequence). This CDR3 contains 11 residues. For the CDR3, the DNA is TGTGCCAGCGGGACTAGCAACGAGCAGTACTTC. Its translation: CASGTSNEQYF.

The CDR3 bases are TGTGCCAGCAGCTTGGAGGGCGCCAGGGACGAGCAGTACTTC. It codes for CASSLEGARDEQYF. The chain uses TRBV5-6 and TRBJ2-7; a possible D gene is TRBD1 (5 bases). V was shortened by 0 bases and J by 5 bases, with 12 bases between the two germline ends. Germline loops: CDR1 SGHDT, CDR2 YYEEEE. The CDR3 contains 14 residues. The whole variable domain, remainder taken from reference TRBV5-6 and TRBJ2-7, is DAGVTQSPTHLIKTRGQQVTLRCSPKSGHDTVSWYQQALGQGPQFIFQYYEEEERQRGNFPDRFSGHQFPNYSSELNVNALLLGDSALYLCASSLEGARDEQYFGPGTRLTVT.

The chain joins TRBV7-2 to TRBJ2-1; 12 bases line up with TRBD1. The CDR3 spans 15 residues. The germline gives CDR1 SGHTA, CDR2 FQGNSA. V shed 5 bases, J shed 7 bases, and the junction held 6 bases outside the gene matches. This CDR3 is CASSPGTGGRNEQFF. The CDR3 bases are TGTGCCAGCAGCCCCGGGACAGGGGGCAGGAATGAGCAGTTCTTC.

The chain joins TRBV7-9 to TRBJ2-1; 11 positions agree with TRBD2. This CDR3 has 13 residues. The germline CDR1 and CDR2 sequences are SEHNR and FQNEAQ (reference sequence). Germline trimming cut 10 bases from V and 5 bases from J; bases unmatched to any gene: 4. The CDR3 sequence is CAIIAGGDNEQFF. CDR3 nucleotides: TGTGCCATTATAGCGGGAGGGGACAATGAGCAGTTCTTC.

Only one count was recorded for this clone. This chain joins TRBV7-9 and TRBJ2-1; the D is unclear. The ends were cut back, 0 bases at V and 7 bases at J, with 25 bases in the middle. The CDR3 has 19 amino acids. Germline CDR1 is SEHNR and CDR2 is FQNEAQ (reference sequence). CDR3 protein: CASSLAPLRRRTLGNEQFF. The DNA of the CDR3 is TGTGCCAGCAGCTTAGCGCCGCTGAGGCGGCGAACCCTCGGGAATGAGCAGTTCTTC. The full variable domain, with the rest looked up from reference TRBV7-9 and TRBJ2-1, is DTGVSQNPRHKITKRGQNVTFRCDPISEHNRLYWYRQTLGQGPEFLTYFQNEAQLEKSRLLSDRFSAERPKGSFSTLEIQRTEQGDSAMYLCASSLAPLRRRTLGNEQFFGPGTRLTVL.

This clone appeared a single time. The rearrangement uses TRBV10-2 and TRBJ2-3, with no clear D. The CDR3 totals 10 residues. Germline CDR1 is WSHSY and CDR2 is SAAADI. The CDR3 region is CAAYTDTQYF. Here the CDR3 DNA reads TGCGCAGCATACACAGATACGCAGTATTTT.